This entry features one T cell receptor beta chain sequence. This clonotype has at least ten counts. Its antigen target is currently unknown. No per-base quality is available; no much larger clone lies one base away. The meaning of the sample's treatment or condition label: in vitro stimulation with specific CMV peptide epitopes to enrich CMV-specific T cells. Sequencing was performed on an Illumina HiSeq 1500. The raw public reads went through TCRdb reprocessing: fastp at Q25, MiXCR clone calling, in-frame beta chains kept. One record per CDR3 amino acid sequence lists the most common genes and DNA. The table for this sample lists under 350,000 distinct CDR3 sequences; approximately 22% of them were counted only once. Together, the top ten hold roughly a fifth of the sample. This specimen belongs to a study of T cell repertoires in cytomegalovirus infection (dated by TCRdb to between 2018 and 2021). Context from the whole study: Alongside well-studied HLA-B-restricted epitopes, the peptide stimulations were aimed at recently identified HLA-C-restricted CMV epitopes, whose presentation resists viral immunomodulation. Because public TCR beta signatures pointed to carriage of CMV infection together with the matching HLA type, the HLA type of each donor mattered for the analysis.

The full study reports these points: In the ex vivo response, HLA-C-restricted CMV-specific TCR beta clonotypes were dominant, and in two of eight donors the single most frequent clonotype came from this HLA-C-restricted group. In both this cohort and an independent roughly 360-donor cohort, the cumulative frequency of public TCR beta family members distinguished carriers of CMV infection plus the relevant HLA type.

V and J are truncated by 5 bases and 0 bases respectively, leaving an intervening sequence of 7 bases. Taken from the germline V gene, the CDR1 and CDR2 loops are SGHTA and FQGNSA. The CDR3 numbers 13 residues from cysteine through phenylalanine. CDR3 DNA only is kept here, 39 bases in frame from base 1. The specimen was cultured PBMCs, collected from culture after CMV antigen stimulation. The chain is assembled from TRBV7-2 and TRBJ1-2, with no confidently assigned D gene. The sequence came from a human donor in good health (CMV status not recorded). Some clones in this sample may be carry-over from other donors' samples. The CDR3 region has the sequence CASSRDTNYGYTF. The nucleotide sequence is given as TGTGCCAGCAGCCGGGATACTAACTATGGCTACACCTTC.